The next 25 T cell receptor beta chains were all read from a single sample in a study of T cell repertoires in cytomegalovirus infection (dated by TCRdb to 2018 to 2020). Reads for this sample came from an Illumina HiSeq 1500. TCRdb trimmed public reads at Q25 via fastp, called clones via MiXCR and kept in-frame beta chains. For every CDR3 protein sequence, its rows merge into one entry that carries the most common genes and DNA. For this sample there are roughly 250,000 distinct CDR3 sequences; roughly an eighth appear just once. The ten largest clones represent 1.5% to 2% of the sample. The specimen sequenced was PBMCs. The receptors originated from a human donor in good health (CMV status not recorded). Some clones in this sample may be carry-over from other donors' samples.

The genes are TRBV28 and TRBJ1-5, with TRBD1 as a possible D gene (5 bases). Germline CDR1 is MDHEN and CDR2 is SYDVKM. CDR3 length: 13 residues. Trimming shortened V by 7 bases and J by 5 bases, and 12 bases separated the two germline ends. The CDR3 region has the DNA TGTGCCAGCACGGGTAGGGGTTATCAGCCCCAGCATTTT. Amino acids: CASTGRGYQPQHF.

This clonotype was seen repeatedly, ten times or more. CDR3 loop: CASSATLGTSGDTGELFF. The CDR3, as DNA: TGCGCCAGCAGCGCAACTTTAGGGACTAGCGGGGACACCGGGGAGCTGTTTTTT. The chain uses TRBV5-1 and TRBJ2-2; 13 positions agree with TRBD2. CDR3 size: 18 residues. Unmatched junction bases numbered 9, after V lost 4 bases and J lost 3 bases. Germline values: CDR1 SGHRS, CDR2 YFSETQ.

This clonotype occurred many times. This sequence joins TRBV2 and TRBJ2-3; TRBD1 might be the D (5 bases). This CDR3 has 14 amino acids. From germline, CDR1 is SNHLY and CDR2 FYNNEI. V lost 6 bases and J 0 bases, leaving 10 bases between the germline ends. The CDR3 DNA sequence: TGTGCCAGCAGATGGGCAGGGAGCACAGATACGCAGTATTTT. Residues: CASRWAGSTDTQYF.

This clonotype has a handful of counts. This sequence joins TRBV4-1 and TRBJ1-2; D possibly corresponds to TRBD1 (5 bases). CDR1 is MGHRA, CDR2 YSYEKL, per germline. The CDR3 runs 16 residues. V lost 0 bases, J lost 4 bases, and 15 bases lay in between. The CDR3 is CASSQDGGARGYGYTF. CDR3 coding DNA: TGCGCCAGCAGCCAAGACGGTGGGGCGCGAGGCTATGGCTACACCTTC.

The V call is TRBV7-6, the J call TRBJ2-2; maybe TRBD2 (5 bases). There are 13 residues in the CDR3. Germline V gene data show CDR1 as SGHVS and CDR2 as FNYEAQ. The V end was cut by 2 bases, the J end by 7 bases, with 8 bases between. For the CDR3, the DNA is TGTGCCAGCAGCTTATCACGGGACGGGGAGCTGTTTTTT. Translation: CASSLSRDGELFF.

V usage is TRBV11-3 and J usage is TRBJ2-3; no definite D call. This CDR3 comprises 15 residues. CDR1 SGHNT and CDR2 YENEEA come from the germline V gene. The ends were cut back, 5 bases at V and 3 bases at J, with 15 bases in the middle. The CDR3 region is CASSPRAERTDTQYF. CDR3 in DNA: TGTGCCAGCAGCCCCCGGGCGGAAAGAACAGATACGCAGTATTTT. The full variable domain, rest sourced from reference TRBV11-3 and TRBJ2-3, is EAGVVQSPRYKIIEKKQPVAFWCNPISGHNTLYWYLQNLGQGPELLIRYENEEAVDDSQLPKDRFSAERLKGVDSTLKIQPAELGDSAVYLCASSPRAERTDTQYFGPGTRLTVL.

As regards this clonotype: It may be a read error: a sequence one base away is much more abundant. The chain combines TRBV7-3 with TRBJ1-1, with D tentatively TRBD1 (6 bases). Germline CDR1 and CDR2: SGHTA and FQGTGA. CDR3 length: 13 amino acids. Trimming removed 8 bases at V and 5 bases at J, with 15 bases between. The CDR3 region is CASGSRQVTEAFF. The CDR3 region has the DNA TGTGCCAGCGGGTCTCGACAGGTTACTGAAGCTTTCTTT.

This clonotype turned up a few times. The rearrangement uses TRBV6-1 and TRBJ2-5; no definite D call. The V gene's germline CDR1 is MNHNS and CDR2 SASEGT. The CDR3 spans 10 residues. The V end lost 6 bases, the J end lost 5 bases, and 4 bases lay between the germline ends. The CDR3 sequence is CASSMETQYF. CDR3 bases: TGTGCCAGCAGCATGGAGACCCAGTACTTC.

This clonotype was seen ten or more times. DNA for the CDR3: TGTGCCAGCAGCTTAGCGCTAGGGGCTGCTTTCTTT. Translation: CASSLALGAAFF. The J gene is TRBJ1-1, the V gene TRBV7-2, with a possible D match to TRBD1 (5 bases). This CDR3 is 12 amino acids long. The V end lost 0 bases, the J end lost 11 bases, and 10 bases lay between the germline ends. CDR1 is SGHTA, CDR2 FQGNSA, per germline.

This clonotype came up a few times. This chain connects TRBV28 to TRBJ2-1; D unclear. The germline V gene has CDR1 MDHEN and CDR2 SYDVKM. V lost 7 bases and J lost 14, with 18 bases in between. The length of the CDR3 is 12 residues. The CDR3 region is CASTSPQDWEFF. CDR3 coding DNA: TGTGCCAGCACCTCACCTCAGGATTGGGAGTTCTTC.

This clonotype has at least ten counts. V and J are TRBV7-2 and TRBJ1-6, with D uncertain. Germline V gene lookup returns CDR1 SGHTA and CDR2 FQGNSA. The CDR3 is 15 residues long. With 2 bases removed from V and 13 bases from J, the gap between germline ends came to 18 bases. DNA for the CDR3: TGTGCCAGCAGCTTAAATGGCCTTTATCAGGCTCCCCTCCACTTT. Its protein product is CASSLNGLYQAPLHF.

This clonotype was counted ten times or more. The chain recombines TRBV7-2 with TRBJ1-4, with 9 bases fitting TRBD1. CDR3 length: 15 amino acids. Germline V gene data show CDR1 as SGHTA and CDR2 as FQGNSA. With 5 bases clipped from V and 4 bases from J, the junction kept 5 bases outside the gene matches. The CDR3 sequence is CASSRQGGFNEKLFF. The CDR3 bases are TGTGCCAGCAGCCGACAGGGGGGATTTAATGAAAAACTGTTTTTT.

The chain is built from TRBV12-3 or TRBV12-4 and TRBJ1-1; D remains ambiguous. V lost 8 bases and J lost 0, with 10 bases in between. The CDR3 runs 13 residues. CDR3 nucleotide sequence: TGTGCCAGCGGGAAGCCCATGAACACTGAAGCTTTCTTT. It translates to CASGKPMNTEAFF.

This clonotype was recorded a few times. The chain recombines TRBV7-9 with TRBJ1-1; TRBD1 matches 7 bases. With 5 bases clipped from V and 3 bases from J, the junction kept 6 bases outside the gene matches. The CDR3 is 14 residues long. Germline CDR1 is SEHNR and CDR2 is FQNEAQ (reference sequence). CDR3 DNA: TGTGCCAGCAGCATACAGGGGTCGGACACTGAAGCTTTCTTT. The encoded protein is CASSIQGSDTEAFF. Full variable domain (outside the CDR3, taken from reference TRBV7-9 and TRBJ1-1): DTGVSQNPRHKITKRGQNVTFRCDPISEHNRLYWYRQTLGQGPEFLTYFQNEAQLEKSRLLSDRFSAERPKGSFSTLEIQRTEQGDSAMYLCASSIQGSDTEAFFGQGTRLTVV.

The chain couples TRBV19 to TRBJ2-1; 7 bases are shared with TRBD1. Germline values: CDR1 LNHDA, CDR2 SQIVND (reference sequence). Losses at the gene ends were 1 base for V and 3 bases for J; bases not matched to a gene: 3. The CDR3 consists of 15 residues. The CDR3 is CASSIAGQDYNEQFF. CDR3 nucleotides: TGTGCCAGTAGTATAGCCGGACAGGACTACAATGAGCAGTTCTTC. Supplemented by reference TRBV19 and TRBJ2-1, the full variable domain reads DGGITQSPKYLFRKEGQNVTLSCEQNLNHDAMYWYRQDPGQGLRLIYYSQIVNDFQKGDIAEGYSVSREKKESFPLTVTSAQKNPTAFYLCASSIAGQDYNEQFFGPGTRLTVL.

The V gene is TRBV12-3 or TRBV12-4, the J gene TRBJ1-4; D perhaps matches TRBD1 (5 bases). CDR3 length: 16 amino acids. The germline V and J ends were trimmed by 7 bases and 0 bases, with 15 bases remaining between them. The CDR3 nucleotides read TGTGCCAGCACCTCCGGGACGGTTGCAACTAATGAAAAACTGTTTTTT. This sequence encodes CASTSGTVATNEKLFF.

This clonotype was observed at least ten times. The rearrangement uses TRBV7-2 and TRBJ2-4, with TRBD2 as a possible D gene (7 bases). CDR1 SGHTA and CDR2 FQGNSA come from the germline V gene. The CDR3 loop spans 18 amino acids. V gave up 2 bases and J gave up 5 bases, with 22 bases separating them. Here the CDR3 reads CASSLRGVGGRDQNIQYF. The CDR3 bases are TGTGCCAGCAGCTTAAGAGGGGTCGGGGGGCGAGATCAAAACATTCAGTACTTC.

V is TRBV10-3 and J is TRBJ1-1, with D possibly matching TRBD1 (5 bases). CDR3 length: 15 amino acids. In germline, CDR1 is ENHRY, CDR2 SYGVKD. The V gene lost 3 bases and the J gene lost 2 bases, with 13 bases spanning the gap. CDR3 in DNA: TGTGCCATCAGTGACCTCCGGGACGCAAACACTGAAGCTTTCTTT. Its translation is CAISDLRDANTEAFF.

This clonotype has ten or more counts. The rearrangement joins TRBV4-3 to TRBJ1-4; D is ambiguous. The CDR3 totals 13 residues. V was clipped by 3 bases and J by 8 bases, with 10 bases between them. Germline V lookup: CDR1 LGHNA, CDR2 YSLEER. For the CDR3, the DNA is TGCGCCAGCAGCCAGGGATCGGGGGAAAAACTGTTTTTT. Amino acids: CASSQGSGEKLFF.

The chain recombines TRBV7-9 with TRBJ1-2, with TRBD1 identical over 10 bases. The CDR3 has 14 residues. CDR1 SEHNR and CDR2 FQNEAQ come from the germline V gene (reference sequence). J lost 8 bases, V lost 4 bases, and 7 bases had no gene match. CDR3 DNA sequence: TGTGCCAGCAGCTCGGTGGGGACAGGGGAAGGCTACACCTTC. Translated: CASSSVGTGEGYTF.

This clonotype showed up many times. The V gene is TRBV7-8, the J gene TRBJ2-5; a possible D gene is TRBD2 (6 bases). CDR3 length equals 15 residues. V was trimmed by 2 bases and J by 7 bases, leaving 17 bases between them. Germline V lookup: CDR1 SGHVS, CDR2 FQNEAQ. The CDR3 DNA reads TGTGCCAGCAGCTTATCTGGGGGGTTGGCGGGGACCCAGTACTTC. Translating gives CASSLSGGLAGTQYF. Filled out from reference TRBV7-8 and TRBJ2-5, the complete variable domain reads GAGVSQSPRYKVAKRGQDVALRCDPISGHVSLFWYQQALGQGPEFLTYFQNEAQLDKSGLPSDRFFAERPEGSVSTLKIQRTQQEDSAVYLCASSLSGGLAGTQYFGPGTRLLVL.

A few counts support this clonotype. This chain joins TRBV29-1 and TRBJ1-2; 9 bases agree with TRBD1. The V gene end was trimmed by 6 bases and the J gene end by 5 bases; junction bases not matched to a gene: 7. Germline V gives CDR1 SQVTM, CDR2 ANQGSEA. This CDR3 has 13 residues. This CDR3 reads CSVDTGTGYGYTF. CDR3 DNA sequence: TGCAGCGTGGACACCGGGACAGGGTATGGCTACACCTTC.

A few counts support this clonotype. V gene TRBV29-1 combines with J gene TRBJ2-5; maybe TRBD2 (5 bases). Trimming shortened V by 6 bases and J by 1 base, and 15 bases separated the two germline ends. CDR1 and CDR2 from the germline V gene are SQVTM and ANQGSEA. The CDR3 runs 14 residues. DNA for the CDR3: TGCAGCGTCGCATTGCTAGCCCTCCAAGAGACCCAGTACTTC. This sequence encodes CSVALLALQETQYF. The entire variable domain, with the rest obtained from reference TRBV29-1 and TRBJ2-5, is as follows: SAVISQKPSRDICQRGTSLTIQCQVDSQVTMMFWYRQQPGQSLTLIATANQGSEATYESGFVIDKFPISRPNLTFSTLTVSNMSPEDSSIYLCSVALLALQETQYFGPGTRLLVL.

This clonotype has only a few counts. The chain joins TRBV6-6 to TRBJ2-5; 10 positions agree with TRBD2. The CDR3 totals 16 residues. The junction had 5 bases not matched to a gene; V was cut back by 4 bases and J by 0 bases. Germline V gene data show CDR1 as MNHNY and CDR2 as SVGAGI (reference sequence). The CDR3 DNA is TGTGCCAGCAGTTGGCGGACTAGCGGATACCAAGAGACCCAGTACTTC. Translated, it gives CASSWRTSGYQETQYF.

This chain connects TRBV28 to TRBJ1-2; a possible D gene is TRBD1 (5 bases). Germline V gene sequence: CDR1 MDHEN, CDR2 SYDVKM. Trimming removed 3 bases from V and 8 bases from J, with 10 bases in between. The CDR3 runs 12 residues. CDR3 residues: CASSLGGVGYTF. The CDR3 DNA sequence: TGTGCCAGCAGTTTGGGAGGGGTCGGCTACACCTTC.